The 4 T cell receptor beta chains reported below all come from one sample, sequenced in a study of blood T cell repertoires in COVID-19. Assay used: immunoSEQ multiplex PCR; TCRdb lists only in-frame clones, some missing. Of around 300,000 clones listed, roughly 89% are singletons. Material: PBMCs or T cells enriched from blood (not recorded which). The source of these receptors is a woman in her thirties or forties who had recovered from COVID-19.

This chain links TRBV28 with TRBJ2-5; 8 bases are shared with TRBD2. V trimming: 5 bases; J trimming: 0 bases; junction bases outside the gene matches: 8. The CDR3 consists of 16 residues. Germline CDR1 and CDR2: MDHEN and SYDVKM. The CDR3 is CASSPHGAGDQETQYF. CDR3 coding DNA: TGTGCCAGCAGTCCTCACGGAGCGGGGGACCAAGAGACCCAGTACTTC.

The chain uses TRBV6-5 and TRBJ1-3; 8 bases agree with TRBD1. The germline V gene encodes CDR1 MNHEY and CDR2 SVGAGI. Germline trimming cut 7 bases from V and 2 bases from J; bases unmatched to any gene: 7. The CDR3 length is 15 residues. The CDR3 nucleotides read TGTGCCAGCACTCTGACGACAGGGGCTGGAAACACCATATATTTT. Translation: CASTLTTGAGNTIYF.

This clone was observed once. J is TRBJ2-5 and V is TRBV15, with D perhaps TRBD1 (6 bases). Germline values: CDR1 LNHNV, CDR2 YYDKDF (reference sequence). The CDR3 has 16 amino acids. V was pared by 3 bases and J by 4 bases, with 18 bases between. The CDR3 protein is CATSSGALRGGETQYF. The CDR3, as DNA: TGTGCCACCAGCAGTGGGGCGCTCAGGGGCGGAGAGACCCAGTACTTC.

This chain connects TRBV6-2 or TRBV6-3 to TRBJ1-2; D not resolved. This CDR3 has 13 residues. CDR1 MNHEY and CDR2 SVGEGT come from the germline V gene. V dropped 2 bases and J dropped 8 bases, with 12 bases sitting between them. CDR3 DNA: TGTGCCAGCAGTTACGAGGCCCGAGGGGGCTACACCTTC. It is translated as CASSYEARGGYTF.